These 12 T cell receptor beta chains originate from one sample sequenced in a study of blood T cell repertoires in COVID-19. Repertoires were generated with immunoSEQ multiplex PCR, while TCRdb's copy carries only in-frame clones and drops some. The repertoire has around 330,000 clones, 89% of them found once; the top ten carry 4% to 6%. The sample consisted of PBMCs or T cells enriched from blood (not recorded which). The receptors stem from a man aged 55 to 70 who had recovered from COVID-19.

This chain links TRBV7-3 with TRBJ2-7; TRBD1 is a possible D gene (5 bases). Trimming pared 5 bases from V and 5 bases from J, leaving 13 bases between. CDR1 is SGHTA and CDR2 is FQGTGA in the germline V gene. The CDR3 runs to 13 residues. DNA of the CDR3: TGTGCCAGCAGCCCCTCCAGGGTGCACGAGCAGTACTTC. Translation: CASSPSRVHEQYF. Together with reference TRBV7-3 and TRBJ2-7, the CDR3 gives the full variable domain: GAGVSQTPSNKVTEKGKYVELRCDPISGHTALYWYRQSLGQGPEFLIYFQGTGAADDSGLPNDRFFAVRPEGSVSTLKIQRTERGDSAVYLCASSPSRVHEQYFGPGTRLTVT.

The rearrangement joins TRBV5-1 to TRBJ1-4; 7 bases match TRBD1. V shed 4 bases and J 4 bases; nucleotides not matched to a gene: 4. The CDR3 totals 14 residues. Per germline, CDR1 SGHRS and CDR2 YFSETQ. In DNA, the CDR3 is TGCGCCAGCAGCCTGGGACAGCATAATGAAAAACTGTTTTTT. Translation: CASSLGQHNEKLFF.

The chain has TRBV28 and TRBJ2-7, with TRBD2 identical over 7 bases. Germline trimming cut 8 bases from V and 4 bases from J; bases unmatched to any gene: 14. The CDR3 extends over 15 amino acids. Germline CDR1 reads MDHEN; CDR2 reads SYDVKM. The DNA for the CDR3 is TGTGCCAGCTACACAAGACGGCGGGAGTTGTACGAGCAGTACTTC. Its translation is CASYTRRRELYEQYF.

In this sample, this clone turned up once. The J gene is TRBJ2-2, the V gene TRBV12-5; TRBD1 might be the D (6 bases). The germline V gene encodes CDR1 LGHNT and CDR2 FRNRAP. The CDR3 extends over 14 amino acids. The V end lost 4 bases, the J end lost 5 bases, and 11 bases lay between the germline ends. The DNA for the CDR3 is TGTGCTAGTGGTTCTACAGGGATAACCGGGGAGCTGTTTTTT. Its protein product is CASGSTGITGELFF.

This clone has only one observation. The chain employs TRBV2 and TRBJ2-7; 7 bases fit TRBD1. The CDR3 runs to 14 residues. V shed 6 bases, J shed 4 bases, and the junction held 9 bases outside the gene matches. Per germline, CDR1 SNHLY and CDR2 FYNNEI. The CDR3 bases are TGTGCCAGCAGAGGCTTCGGACAGGCTTACGAGCAGTACTTC. Translation: CASRGFGQAYEQYF.

V usage is TRBV9 and J usage is TRBJ2-7, with 11 positions matching TRBD2. The J segment lost 2 bases and the V segment lost 0 bases, leaving 1 base of the junction unmatched. This CDR3 has 15 amino acids. Germline-derived CDR1 and CDR2 are SGDLS and YYNGEE. The DNA of the CDR3 is TGTGCCAGCAGCGTAGATAGCGGGAGGGCCTACGAGCAGTACTTC. Encoded protein: CASSVDSGRAYEQYF.

The chain carries TRBV7-3 and TRBJ1-1, with unresolved D. This CDR3 has 14 amino acids. Germline values: CDR1 SGHTA, CDR2 FQGTGA. Trimming pared 5 bases from V and 1 base from J, leaving 11 bases between. The CDR3 DNA reads TGTGCCAGCAGCCCATCACGGAGGAACACTGAAGCTTTCTTT. Translated: CASSPSRRNTEAFF. Combining the CDR3 with reference TRBV7-3 and TRBJ1-1 gives the whole variable domain GAGVSQTPSNKVTEKGKYVELRCDPISGHTALYWYRQSLGQGPEFLIYFQGTGAADDSGLPNDRFFAVRPEGSVSTLKIQRTERGDSAVYLCASSPSRRNTEAFFGQGTRLTVV.

V and J are TRBV6-2 or TRBV6-3 and TRBJ2-7; 8 bases match TRBD1. Germline V gives CDR1 MNHEY, CDR2 SVGEGT. V shed 4 bases and J 3 bases; nucleotides not matched to a gene: 11. CDR3 length: 16 amino acids. The CDR3 loop reads CASSSRTGNVVYEQYF. The CDR3 region has the DNA TGTGCCAGCAGTTCCCGGACAGGGAATGTGGTCTACGAGCAGTACTTC.

This chain joins TRBV9 and TRBJ2-7; D is perhaps TRBD2 (5 bases). The CDR3 runs to 15 residues. Per the germline V gene, CDR1 is SGDLS and CDR2 is YYNGEE. Trimming took 0 bases from V and 1 from J, leaving 11 bases between them. The CDR3 reads CASSVGDSVSYEQYF. As DNA, the CDR3 is TGTGCCAGCAGCGTAGGGGATAGCGTGTCCTACGAGCAGTACTTC.

CDR3 in amino acids: CASLGQGATITNEKLFF. Written as DNA, the CDR3 is TGCGCCAGCTTGGGACAGGGGGCAACGATCACTAATGAAAAACTGTTTTTT. This rearrangement joins TRBV5-1 to TRBJ1-4, with 12 bases aligning to TRBD1. This CDR3 region has 17 residues. From germline, CDR1 is SGHRS and CDR2 YFSETQ. Trimming removed 7 bases from V and 2 bases from J; junction bases left unmatched: 9.

Comments on this clone: Other DNA sequences in the sample encode the same CDR3. The chain couples TRBV3-1 (or the pseudogene TRBV3-2) to TRBJ2-4; 12 nucleotides line up with TRBD2. V dropped 1 base and J dropped 6; count of bases not matched to a gene: 4. The CDR3 contains 16 residues. Germline CDR1 is LGHDT and CDR2 is YNNKEL (reference sequence). The CDR3 DNA reads TGTGCCAGCAGCCAAGGGCTAGCGGGAGGGGGAAACATTCAGTACTTC. It is translated as CASSQGLAGGGNIQYF.

The V and J genes are TRBV6-5 and TRBJ1-4; D is perhaps TRBD1 (6 bases). CDR3 length: 15 amino acids. Between the trimmed V and J ends, which lost 6 bases and 3 bases, there was a span of 14 bases. Per germline, CDR1 MNHEY and CDR2 SVGAGI. The CDR3 DNA sequence: TGTGCCAGCAGATCGCGTGGGGGCTCTAATGAAAAACTGTTTTTT. It is translated as CASRSRGGSNEKLFF.